These 9 T cell receptor beta chains share one sample of origin, sequenced in a study of blood T cell repertoires in COVID-19. The table came from immunoSEQ multiplex PCR; TCRdb's copy has only in-frame clones and leaves some out. Among about 220,000 clones listed, 65% to 85% were seen once. Sequenced material: PBMCs or T cells enriched from blood (not recorded which). The receptors here all came from a woman aged 60 to 75 who had recovered from COVID-19.

The gene calls are TRBV2 and TRBJ1-5; D gene ambiguous. V lost 6 bases and J lost 1, with 10 bases in between. The CDR3 runs to 14 residues. Germline CDR1 SNHLY, CDR2 FYNNEI. CDR3 sequence: CASRGRVSNQPQHF. CDR3 sequence (DNA): TGTGCCAGCAGAGGCCGGGTGAGCAATCAGCCCCAGCATTTT. The full variable domain, its missing parts supplied by reference TRBV2 and TRBJ1-5, is EPEVTQTPSHQVTQMGQEVILRCVPISNHLYFYWYRQILGQKVEFLVSFYNNEISEKSEIFDDQFSVERPDGSNFTLKIRSTKLEDSAMYFCASRGRVSNQPQHFGDGTRLSIL.

With respect to this clone: Other DNA sequences in the same sample also yield this CDR3. The chain has TRBV19 and TRBJ1-2; TRBD1 aligns across 11 bases. J lost 7 bases, V lost 6 bases, and 4 bases had no gene match. From germline, CDR1 is LNHDA and CDR2 SQIVND (reference sequence). The CDR3 covers 13 residues. CDR3 region: CASSGQGASGYTF. The CDR3 DNA follows: TGTGCCAGTAGCGGACAGGGGGCGAGTGGCTACACCTTC.

The chain couples TRBV15 to TRBJ1-3; D gene ambiguous. Trimming removed 0 bases from V and 2 bases from J, with 14 bases in between. The CDR3 runs 17 residues. CDR1 and CDR2 (germline): LNHNV, YYDKDF (reference sequence). The CDR3 region is CATSRDVRELTGNTIYF. The CDR3 bases are TGTGCCACCAGCAGAGATGTGAGGGAACTTACTGGAAACACCATATATTTT. Complete variable domain (other parts from reference TRBV15 and TRBJ1-3): DAMVIQNPRYQVTQFGKPVTLSCSQTLNHNVMYWYQQKSSQAPKLLFHYYDKDFNNEADTPDNFQSRRPNTSFCFLDIRSPGLGDTAMYLCATSRDVRELTGNTIYFGEGSWLTVV.

This chain connects TRBV5-1 to TRBJ2-5; the match to TRBD2 covers 7 bases. The V segment lost 3 bases and the J segment 1 base; nucleotides outside the gene matches: 6. This CDR3 has 15 residues. Germline values: CDR1 SGHRS, CDR2 YFSETQ. The DNA of the CDR3 is TGCGCCAGCAGCTACTTAGGGACTACCCAAGAGACCCAGTACTTC. It codes for CASSYLGTTQETQYF.

The table lists this clone with a few counts. The chain combines TRBV5-5 with TRBJ1-1, with D hard to call. The CDR3 runs 12 residues. CDR1 is SGHKS and CDR2 is YYEKEE in the germline V gene (reference sequence). V lost 3 bases and J 13 bases, leaving 16 bases between the germline ends. Written as DNA, the CDR3 is TGTGCCAGCAGCTGGGAGGAAGGGAATGTTTTCTTT. Translating gives CASSWEEGNVFF.

The CDR3 DNA is TGTGCCAGCAGCCAAGACGGTTTGTATGGCTACACCTTC. Translating it yields CASSQDGLYGYTF. The chain couples TRBV4-2 to TRBJ1-2; D call uncertain. The V gene's germline CDR1 is LGHNA and CDR2 YNFKEQ. This CDR3 is built from 13 residues. The V gene lost 0 bases and the J gene lost 5 bases, with 7 bases spanning the gap.

The chain uses TRBV5-1 and TRBJ2-3; 8 bases fit TRBD2. This CDR3 spans 16 amino acids. V dropped 0 bases and J dropped 2; count of bases not matched to a gene: 5. CDR1 is SGHRS and CDR2 is YFSETQ in the germline V gene. CDR3 loop: CASSLGGSGDTDTQYF. DNA of the CDR3: TGCGCCAGCAGCTTGGGGGGTAGCGGGGACACAGATACGCAGTATTTT.

The chain links TRBV7-9 to TRBJ2-1; TRBD1 matches at 7 bases. After removal of 4 bases from V and 3 bases from J, the junction contained 3 bases not matched to a gene. This CDR3 has 14 amino acids. Germline CDR1 is SEHNR and CDR2 is FQNEAQ (reference sequence). The CDR3 nucleotides are TGTGCCAGCAGCTCACAGGGGAACTACAATGAGCAGTTCTTC. This sequence encodes CASSSQGNYNEQFF.

This clone was seen a single time. The chain couples TRBV5-4 to TRBJ2-6; 9 positions agree with TRBD1. The CDR3 is 16 residues long. With V trimmed by 3 bases and J by 1 base, 2 bases remained unmatched. CDR1 is SGHNT and CDR2 is YYREEE in the germline V gene (reference sequence). CDR3 coding DNA: TGTGCCAGCAGCTCCGGACAGGGGTCTGGGGCCAACGTCCTGACTTTC. It yields the protein CASSSGQGSGANVLTF.